The clone carrying this TCR beta chain has just a few counts. Its antigen is still unknown. Donors contributed one heparinised blood draw apiece, averaging around 100 mL. The investigators reverse transcribed all of the isolated RNA, so they sequenced expressed TCRB transcripts. TCRdb keeps only in-frame clones here, not all; method: immunoSEQ multiplex PCR. The sample has about 180,000 clones, about 13% seen once. The data are from a study of beta chain features in type 1 diabetes. In the study overall: Examined across all samples were some 110 million sorted cells.

Germline V gives CDR1 MNHEY, CDR2 SVGAGI. Losses at the gene ends were 6 bases for V and 1 base for J; bases not matched to a gene: 7. The CDR3 is 15 residues long. Study results and caveats: Relative to healthy donors, patients appeared to have naive, central memory and Treg TCRB repertoires that were more similar.

The sequenced material came from central memory CD4+ T cells from blood. The receptor's source is a woman aged 18-29 years in good health. The chain has TRBV6-5 and TRBJ2-3, with TRBD2 matching 7 bases. The CDR3 DNA sequence: TGTGCCAGCAGCCGACGGGGAGGGGGCACAGATACGCAGTATTTT. Translating gives CASSRRGGGTDTQYF.